This passage covers 10 T cell receptor beta chains from one sample sequenced in a study of tumor-infiltrating lymphocytes in oesophageal squamous cell carcinoma. MiXCR, run by TCRdb on the PCR reads, gives a single entry per CDR3 protein. The profile shows around 22,000 distinct CDR3 sequences, about a third of them singletons. Sequenced input: esophageal tumor tissue. The receptor source for this set is a female donor with esophageal squamous cell carcinoma.

In DNA, the CDR3 is TGTGCCAGCACCCCCGATAGTTCCTACAATGAGCAGTACTTC. Protein: CASTPDSSYNEQYF. V and J are TRBV7-6 and TRBJ2-1; D gene ambiguous. The DNA end is more similar to TRBJ2-7, so the J call may be wrong. Per the germline V gene, CDR1 is SGHVS and CDR2 is FNYEAQ. The length of the CDR3 is 14 residues.

This chain links TRBV7-2 with TRBJ1-6, with 10 bases fitting TRBD1. The length of the CDR3 is 15 residues. V gave up 5 bases and J gave up 6 bases; unmatched junction bases: 4. CDR1 and CDR2 (germline): SGHTA, FQGNSA. The CDR3, as DNA: TGTGCCAGCAGCCGACAGGGGGCCAGTAATTCACCCCTCCACTTT. Protein: CASSRQGASNSPLHF.

The count of this clonotype is one. V is TRBV20-1 and J is TRBJ1-5; D is unresolved. This CDR3 spans 14 amino acids. Germline assignment: CDR1 DFQATT and CDR2 SNEGSKA (reference sequence). The ends were cut back, 0 bases at V and 1 base at J, with 7 bases in the middle. CDR3 loop: CSARDRWSNQPQHF. In DNA, the CDR3 is TGCAGTGCTAGAGACCGATGGAGCAATCAGCCCCAGCATTTT.

Many counts were recorded for this clonotype. The chain joins TRBV10-3 to TRBJ2-1, with 16 bases aligning to TRBD2. With V trimmed by 3 bases and J by 12 bases, 5 bases remained unmatched. The CDR3 is 15 residues long. Germline CDR1 ENHRY, CDR2 SYGVKD. CDR3 residues: CAISEGTSGRGRQFF. The CDR3 DNA sequence: TGTGCCATCAGTGAAGGGACTAGCGGGAGGGGCCGGCAGTTCTTC.

This clonotype is judged large. The chain combines TRBV7-2 with TRBJ2-1; TRBD2 agrees at 9 bases. Trimming cost V 1 base and J 6 bases; bases outside gene matches: 7. CDR3 length equals 16 residues. Germline V gene data show CDR1 as SGHTA and CDR2 as FQGNSA. Written as DNA, the CDR3 is TGTGCCAGCAGCTTAGATAGCGGGAGAGGGAGCAATGAGCAGTTCTTC. It specifies CASSLDSGRGSNEQFF.

In this sample, this clonotype turned up many times. The chain has TRBV6-2 or TRBV6-3 and TRBJ2-7; unclear D gene. V lost 6 bases and J 3 bases, leaving 9 bases between the germline ends. This CDR3 comprises 12 residues. The germline gives CDR1 MNHEY, CDR2 SVGEGT. Written as DNA, the CDR3 is TGTGCCAGCAGCCGGGTCCTCTACGAGCAGTACTTC. Translating gives CASSRVLYEQYF.

This clonotype showed up just a few times. The CDR3 ends on some other residue instead of the conserved phenylalanine or tryptophan, so this is likely a read error. No DNA is shown, since the ends of the CDR3 on it are uncertain; the CDR3 is the one TCRdb lists. The chain is built from TRBV24-1 and TRBJ2-6; the table calls TRBD1, which could not be checked here. From its first to its last residue, the CDR3 has 15 amino acids. Germline V gives CDR1 KGHDR, CDR2 SFDVKD. The CDR3 loop reads CATRQGPNYEQYFGA.

The genes are TRBV7-8 and TRBJ2-7; TRBD2 aligns across 9 bases. This CDR3 is 14 amino acids long. The germline V gene has CDR1 SGHVS and CDR2 FQNEAQ. V gave up 7 bases and J gave up 3 bases; unmatched junction bases: 7. CDR3 residues: CASTQTSGSYEQYF. CDR3 DNA: TGTGCCAGCACCCAGACTAGCGGTAGCTACGAGCAGTACTTC.

The table lists this clonotype with a few counts. A read error may explain this, as a much larger clone is one base away. The chain links TRBV6-1 to TRBJ2-1, with TRBD2 matching over 11 bases. Germline assignment: CDR1 MNHNS and CDR2 SASEGT. The CDR3 covers 16 residues. With V trimmed by 7 bases and J by 10 bases, 15 bases remained unmatched. The CDR3 region is CASKGGGTSGSREQFF. CDR3 in DNA: TGTGCCAGCAAGGGGGGTGGGACTAGCGGTTCTCGGGAGCAGTTCTTC.

The rearrangement links TRBV18 to TRBJ2-5; 9 nucleotides agree with TRBD1. With the DNA end fitting TRBJ2-7 better, the J assignment may be wrong. Germline V gene sequence: CDR1 KGHSH, CDR2 LQKENI. CDR3 length: 13 amino acids. The CDR3 nucleotides are TGTGCCAGCTCAACCGGGACAGGGAACGAGCAGTACTTC. Amino acid sequence: CASSTGTGNEQYF.